This record looks at one T cell receptor (beta chain) sequence and its context. Its antigen remains unidentified. Using immunoSEQ multiplex PCR, the repertoire was profiled, and TCRdb retains in-frame clones only, with some absent. The data show 35,000 to 45,000 clones, with roughly 80% seen just once and approximately 4% held by the top ten. The entry originates in a study of T cell responses to AZD1222 COVID-19 vaccine. Background on the study: Pooled samples include second doses given at about 4 or 12 weeks.

Study conclusions and caveats: Baseline serology detected seropositivity in only six or seven AZD1222 recipients. Nearly half of spike-specific TCRs reportedly target variant regions that are unmutated in the B.1.351 and B.1.1.7 variants. Vaccine-related CD4 TCRs covered spike, predominating at 160-218 and 743-854.

The CDR3 covers 16 residues. Germline trimming cut 0 bases from V and 4 bases from J; bases unmatched to any gene: 4. CDR1 and CDR2 from the germline V gene are LGHNA and YNFKEQ. This clonotype was sampled from an adult in good health. This sample comprised peripheral blood, obtained on day 0 of AZD1222 vaccination. The J gene is TRBJ2-1, the V gene TRBV4-2, with 9 bases fitting TRBD2. The CDR3 region is CASSQDSSGGYNEQFF. DNA of the CDR3: TGTGCCAGCAGCCAAGATTCGAGCGGGGGGTACAATGAGCAGTTCTTC.